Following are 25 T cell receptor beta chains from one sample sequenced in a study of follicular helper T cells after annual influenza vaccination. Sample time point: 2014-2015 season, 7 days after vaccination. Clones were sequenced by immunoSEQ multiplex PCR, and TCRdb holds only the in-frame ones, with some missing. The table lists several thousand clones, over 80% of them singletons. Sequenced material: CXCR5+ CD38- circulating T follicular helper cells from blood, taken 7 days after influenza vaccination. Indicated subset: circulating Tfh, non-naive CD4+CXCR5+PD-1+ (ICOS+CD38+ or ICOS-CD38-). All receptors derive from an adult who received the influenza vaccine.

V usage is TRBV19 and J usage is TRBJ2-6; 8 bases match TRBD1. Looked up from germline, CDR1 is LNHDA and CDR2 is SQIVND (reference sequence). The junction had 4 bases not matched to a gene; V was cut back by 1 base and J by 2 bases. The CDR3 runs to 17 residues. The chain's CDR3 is CASSIGTGQTGANVLTF. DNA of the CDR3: TGTGCCAGTAGTATAGGGACAGGGCAAACTGGGGCCAACGTCCTGACTTTC.

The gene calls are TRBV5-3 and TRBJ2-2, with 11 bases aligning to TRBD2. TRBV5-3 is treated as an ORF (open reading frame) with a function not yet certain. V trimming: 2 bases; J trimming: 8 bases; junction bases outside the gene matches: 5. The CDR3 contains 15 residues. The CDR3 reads CARSFARLAGGELFF. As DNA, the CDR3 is TGTGCCAGAAGCTTCGCCCGACTAGCGGGGGGGGAGCTGTTTTTT.

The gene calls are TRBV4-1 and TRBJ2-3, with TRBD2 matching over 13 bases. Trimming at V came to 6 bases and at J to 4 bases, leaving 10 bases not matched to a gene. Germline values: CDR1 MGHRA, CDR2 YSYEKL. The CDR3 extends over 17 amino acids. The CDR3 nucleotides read TGCGCCAGCAGTCGACTAGCGGGGGGAGGGGGTGCAGATACGCAGTATTTT. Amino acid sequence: CASSRLAGGGGADTQYF.

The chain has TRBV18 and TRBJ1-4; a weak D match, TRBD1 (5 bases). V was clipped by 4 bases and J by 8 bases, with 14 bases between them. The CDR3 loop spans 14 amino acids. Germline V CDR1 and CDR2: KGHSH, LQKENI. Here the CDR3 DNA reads TGTGCCAGCTCACGGGGCCAGCTCGACGAAAAACTGTTTTTT. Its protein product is CASSRGQLDEKLFF. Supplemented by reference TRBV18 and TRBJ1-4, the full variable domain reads NAGVMQNPRHLVRRRGQEARLRCSPMKGHSHVYWYRQLPEEGLKFMVYLQKENIIDESGMPKERFSAEFPKEGPSILRIQQVVRGDSAAYFCASSRGQLDEKLFFGSGTQLSVL.

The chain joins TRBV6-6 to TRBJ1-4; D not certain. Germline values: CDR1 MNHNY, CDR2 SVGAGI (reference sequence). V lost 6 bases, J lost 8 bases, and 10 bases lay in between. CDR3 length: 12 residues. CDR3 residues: CASRGRNEKLFF. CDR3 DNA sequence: TGTGCCAGCAGAGGGAGGAACGAAAAACTGTTTTTT.

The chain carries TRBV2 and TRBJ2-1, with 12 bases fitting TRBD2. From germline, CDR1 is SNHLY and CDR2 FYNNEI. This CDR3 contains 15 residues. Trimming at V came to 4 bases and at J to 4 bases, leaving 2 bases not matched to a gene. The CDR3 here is CASSGLAGVYNEQFF. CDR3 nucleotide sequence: TGTGCCAGCAGTGGACTAGCGGGGGTGTACAATGAGCAGTTCTTC.

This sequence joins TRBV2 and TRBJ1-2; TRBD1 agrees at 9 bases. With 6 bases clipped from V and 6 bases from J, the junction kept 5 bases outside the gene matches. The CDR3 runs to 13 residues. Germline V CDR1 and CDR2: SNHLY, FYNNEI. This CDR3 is CASRGQGLDGYTF. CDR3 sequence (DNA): TGTGCCAGCAGGGGACAGGGATTAGATGGCTACACCTTC.

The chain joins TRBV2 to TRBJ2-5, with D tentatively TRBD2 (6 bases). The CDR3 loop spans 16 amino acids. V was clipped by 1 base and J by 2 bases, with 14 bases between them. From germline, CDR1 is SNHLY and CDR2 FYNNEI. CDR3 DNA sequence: TGTGCCAGCAGTGAAGAGTTCGGCGGGGTACAAGAGACCCAGTACTTC. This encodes CASSEEFGGVQETQYF. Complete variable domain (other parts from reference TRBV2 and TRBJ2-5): EPEVTQTPSHQVTQMGQEVILRCVPISNHLYFYWYRQILGQKVEFLVSFYNNEISEKSEIFDDQFSVERPDGSNFTLKIRSTKLEDSAMYFCASSEEFGGVQETQYFGPGTRLLVL.

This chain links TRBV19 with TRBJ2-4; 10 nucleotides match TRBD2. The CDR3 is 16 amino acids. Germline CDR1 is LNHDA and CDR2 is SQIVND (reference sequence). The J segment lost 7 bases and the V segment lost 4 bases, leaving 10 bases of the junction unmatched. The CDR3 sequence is CASSSLAGGEENIQYF. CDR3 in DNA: TGTGCCAGTAGTAGTTTAGCGGGGGGAGAAGAGAACATTCAGTACTTC.

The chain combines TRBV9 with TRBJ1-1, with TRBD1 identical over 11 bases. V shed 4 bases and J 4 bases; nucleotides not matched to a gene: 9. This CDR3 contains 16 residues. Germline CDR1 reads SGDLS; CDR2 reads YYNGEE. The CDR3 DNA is TGTGCCAGCAGCCTTCGGGACAGGGGGTCCATCACTGAAGCTTTCTTT. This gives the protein CASSLRDRGSITEAFF.

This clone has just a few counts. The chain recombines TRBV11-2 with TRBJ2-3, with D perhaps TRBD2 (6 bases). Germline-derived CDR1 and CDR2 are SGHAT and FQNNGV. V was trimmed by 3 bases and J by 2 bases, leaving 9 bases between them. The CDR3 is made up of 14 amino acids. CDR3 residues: CASSLGGFTDTQYF. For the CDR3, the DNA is TGTGCCAGCAGCTTGGGGGGATTCACAGATACGCAGTATTTT. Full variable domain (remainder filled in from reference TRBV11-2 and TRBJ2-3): EAGVAQSPRYKIIEKRQSVAFWCNPISGHATLYWYQQILGQGPKLLIQFQNNGVVDDSQLPKDRFSAERLKGVDSTLKIQPAKLEDSAVYLCASSLGGFTDTQYFGPGTRLTVL.

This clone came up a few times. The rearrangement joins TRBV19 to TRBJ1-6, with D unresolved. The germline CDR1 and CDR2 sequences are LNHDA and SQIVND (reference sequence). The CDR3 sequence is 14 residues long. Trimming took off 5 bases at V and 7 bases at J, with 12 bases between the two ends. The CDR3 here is CASSLQTSNSPLHF. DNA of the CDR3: TGTGCCAGTAGTTTGCAGACTTCCAATTCACCCCTCCACTTT.

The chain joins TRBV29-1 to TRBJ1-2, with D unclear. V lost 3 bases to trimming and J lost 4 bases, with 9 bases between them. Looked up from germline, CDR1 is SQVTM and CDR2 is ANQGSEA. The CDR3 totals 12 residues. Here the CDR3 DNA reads TGCAGCGTTGAGATTCAGGCCTATGGCTACACCTTC. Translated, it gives CSVEIQAYGYTF.

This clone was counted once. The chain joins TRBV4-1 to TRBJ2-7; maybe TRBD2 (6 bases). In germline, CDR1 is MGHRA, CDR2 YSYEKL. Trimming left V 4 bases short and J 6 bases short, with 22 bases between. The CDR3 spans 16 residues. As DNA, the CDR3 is TGCGCCAGCAGCCTTCAGTCATTAGCGGAGGGGACCGAGCAGTACTTC. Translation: CASSLQSLAEGTEQYF.

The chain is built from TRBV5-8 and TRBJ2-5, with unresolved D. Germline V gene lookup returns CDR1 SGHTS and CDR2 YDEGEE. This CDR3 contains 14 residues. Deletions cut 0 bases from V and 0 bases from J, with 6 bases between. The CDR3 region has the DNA TGTGCCAGCAGCTTGGGACATAACCAAGAGACCCAGTACTTC. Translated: CASSLGHNQETQYF.

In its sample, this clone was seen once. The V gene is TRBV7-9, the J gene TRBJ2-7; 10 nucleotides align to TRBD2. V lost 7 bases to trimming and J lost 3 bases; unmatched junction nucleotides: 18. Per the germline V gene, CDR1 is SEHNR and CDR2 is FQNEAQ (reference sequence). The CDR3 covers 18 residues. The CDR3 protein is CASTLSTSGGVPLYEQYF. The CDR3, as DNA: TGTGCCAGCACCCTTAGCACCAGCGGGGGGGTCCCCCTCTACGAGCAGTACTTC. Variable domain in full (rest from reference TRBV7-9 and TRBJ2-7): DTGVSQNPRHKITKRGQNVTFRCDPISEHNRLYWYRQTLGQGPEFLTYFQNEAQLEKSRLLSDRFSAERPKGSFSTLEIQRTEQGDSAMYLCASTLSTSGGVPLYEQYFGPGTRLTVT.

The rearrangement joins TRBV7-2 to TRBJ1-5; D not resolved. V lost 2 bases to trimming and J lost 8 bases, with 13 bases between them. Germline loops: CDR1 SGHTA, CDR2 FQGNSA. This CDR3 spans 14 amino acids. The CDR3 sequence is CASSLFTFYEPQHF. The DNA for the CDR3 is TGTGCCAGCAGCTTATTTACGTTTTATGAGCCCCAGCATTTT.

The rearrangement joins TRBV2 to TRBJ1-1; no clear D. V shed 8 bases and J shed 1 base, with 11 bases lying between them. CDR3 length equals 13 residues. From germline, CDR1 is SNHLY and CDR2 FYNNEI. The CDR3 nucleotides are TGTGCCAGCGGGCGGGGTCAGAACACTGAAGCTTTCTTT. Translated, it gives CASGRGQNTEAFF.

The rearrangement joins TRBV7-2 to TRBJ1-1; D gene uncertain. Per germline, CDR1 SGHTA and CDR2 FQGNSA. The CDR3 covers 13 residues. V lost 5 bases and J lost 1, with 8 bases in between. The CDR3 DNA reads TGTGCCAGCAGCCTTCAGAGGAACACTGAAGCTTTCTTT. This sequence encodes CASSLQRNTEAFF.

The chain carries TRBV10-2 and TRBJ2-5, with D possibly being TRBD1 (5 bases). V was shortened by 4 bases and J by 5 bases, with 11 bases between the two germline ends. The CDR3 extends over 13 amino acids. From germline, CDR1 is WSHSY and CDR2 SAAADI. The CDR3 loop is CASSGQRLETQYF. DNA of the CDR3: TGCGCCAGCAGTGGACAGAGGCTCGAGACCCAGTACTTC.

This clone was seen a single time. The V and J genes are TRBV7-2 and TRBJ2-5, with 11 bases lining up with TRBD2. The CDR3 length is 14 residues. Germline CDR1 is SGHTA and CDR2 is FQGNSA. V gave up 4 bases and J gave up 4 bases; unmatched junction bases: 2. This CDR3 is CASSYGTSGETQYF. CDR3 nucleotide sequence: TGTGCCAGCAGCTACGGGACTAGCGGAGAGACCCAGTACTTC.

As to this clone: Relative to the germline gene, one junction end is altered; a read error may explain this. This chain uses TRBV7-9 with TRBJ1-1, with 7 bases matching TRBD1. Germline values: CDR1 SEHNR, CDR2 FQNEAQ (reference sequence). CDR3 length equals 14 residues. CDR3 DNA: TGTGCCAGCAGTCTAGGGACAGCGAACACTGAAACTTTCTTT. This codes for CASSLGTANTETFF.

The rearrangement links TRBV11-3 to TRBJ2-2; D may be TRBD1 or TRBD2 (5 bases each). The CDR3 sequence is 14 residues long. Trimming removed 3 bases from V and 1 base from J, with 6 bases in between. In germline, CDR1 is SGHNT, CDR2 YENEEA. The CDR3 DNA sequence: TGTGCCAGCAGCTTGAGGGGGAACACCGGGGAGCTGTTTTTT. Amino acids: CASSLRGNTGELFF.

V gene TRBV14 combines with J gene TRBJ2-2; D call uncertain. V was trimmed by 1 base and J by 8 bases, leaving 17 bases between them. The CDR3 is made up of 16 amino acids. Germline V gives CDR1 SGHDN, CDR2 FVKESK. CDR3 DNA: TGTGCCAGCAGCCAAGCCGCGCACTACCCTCCGGGGGAGCTGTTTTTT. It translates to CASSQAAHYPPGELFF.

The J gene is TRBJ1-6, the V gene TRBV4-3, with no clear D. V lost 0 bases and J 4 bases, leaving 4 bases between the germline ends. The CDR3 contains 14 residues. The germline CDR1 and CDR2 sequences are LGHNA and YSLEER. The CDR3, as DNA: TGCGCCAGCAGCCAAGATATTTATAATTCACCCCTCCACTTT. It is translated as CASSQDIYNSPLHF.